These 3 T cell receptor beta chains were sequenced from one sample in a study of cytomegalovirus exposure and HLA in healthy donors. In the PCR, 60 Vbeta and 13 Jbeta primers were used. Sequencing was performed with immunoSEQ multiplex PCR; in TCRdb, only in-frame clones are kept and a portion is missing. The sample has roughly 150,000 clones; roughly three quarters are singletons. Sequencing used PBMCs. The receptors come from a woman in her thirties or forties in good health and CMV-seronegative.

The chain is built from TRBV19 and TRBJ1-5; 7 bases are shared with TRBD1. V trimming: 3 bases; J trimming: 7 bases; junction bases outside the gene matches: 15. The CDR3 runs 17 residues. The germline V gene has CDR1 LNHDA and CDR2 SQIVND (reference sequence). The CDR3, as DNA: TGTGCCAGTAGTATTAGCGGGACAGAGACTAGATGGCAGCCCCAGCATTTT. Translation gives CASSISGTETRWQPQHF.

This chain links TRBV29-1 with TRBJ1-2; no definite D call. V lost 2 bases to trimming and J lost 4 bases, with 5 bases between them. Per the germline V gene, CDR1 is SQVTM and CDR2 is ANQGSEA. The CDR3 totals 11 residues. The CDR3 nucleotides read TGCAGCGTTGAATCCGGCTATGGCTACACCTTC. This codes for CSVESGYGYTF.

Remarks on this clone: No conserved phenylalanine or tryptophan ends this CDR3, so it is likely a read error. V gene TRBV5-4 combines with J gene TRBJ2-7; D ambiguous. The CDR3 covers 13 residues. Germline CDR1 reads SGHNT; CDR2 reads YYREEE (reference sequence). V shed 0 bases and J shed 4 bases, with 8 bases lying between them. CDR3 amino acids: CASSLGGTYEQYL. As DNA, the CDR3 is TGTGCCAGCAGCTTGGGAGGAACATACGAGCAGTACCTC.